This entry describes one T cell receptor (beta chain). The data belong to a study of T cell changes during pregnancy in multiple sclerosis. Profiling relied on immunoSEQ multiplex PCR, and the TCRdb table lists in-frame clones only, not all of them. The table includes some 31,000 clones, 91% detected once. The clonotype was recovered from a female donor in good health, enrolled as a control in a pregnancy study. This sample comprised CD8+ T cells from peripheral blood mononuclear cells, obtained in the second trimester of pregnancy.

This CDR3 is CASSLVGNYNEQFF. The CDR3 nucleotides are TGTGCCAGCAGCTTAGTTGGCAACTACAATGAGCAGTTCTTC. The chain employs TRBV7-8 and TRBJ2-1; D remains ambiguous. CDR1 SGHVS and CDR2 FQNEAQ come from the germline V gene. The ends were cut back, 1 base at V and 3 bases at J, with 7 bases in the middle. The CDR3 spans 14 residues.